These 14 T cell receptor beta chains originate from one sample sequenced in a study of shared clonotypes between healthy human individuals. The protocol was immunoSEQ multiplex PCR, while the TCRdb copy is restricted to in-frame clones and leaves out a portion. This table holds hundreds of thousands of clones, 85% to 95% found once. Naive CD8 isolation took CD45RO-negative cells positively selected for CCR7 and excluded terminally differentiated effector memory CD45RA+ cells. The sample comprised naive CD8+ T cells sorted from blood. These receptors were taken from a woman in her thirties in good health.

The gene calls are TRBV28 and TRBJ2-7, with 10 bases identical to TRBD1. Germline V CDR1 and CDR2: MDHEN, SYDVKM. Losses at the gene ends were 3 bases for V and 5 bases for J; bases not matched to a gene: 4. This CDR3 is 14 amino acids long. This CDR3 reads CASSFGTGEDEQYF. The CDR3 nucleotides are TGTGCCAGCAGTTTCGGGACAGGGGAGGACGAGCAGTACTTC. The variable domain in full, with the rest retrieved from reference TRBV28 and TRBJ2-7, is DVKVTQSSRYLVKRTGEKVFLECVQDMDHENMFWYRQDPGLGLRLIYFSYDVKMKEKGDIPEGYSVSREKKERFSLILESASTNQTSMYLCASSFGTGEDEQYFGPGTRLTVT.

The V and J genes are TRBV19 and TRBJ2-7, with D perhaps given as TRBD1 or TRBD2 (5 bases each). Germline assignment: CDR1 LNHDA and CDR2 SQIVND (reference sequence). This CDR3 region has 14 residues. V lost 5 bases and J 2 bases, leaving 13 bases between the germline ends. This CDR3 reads CASSPPGPTYEQYF. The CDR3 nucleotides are TGTGCCAGTAGTCCCCCGGGACCGACCTACGAGCAGTACTTC.

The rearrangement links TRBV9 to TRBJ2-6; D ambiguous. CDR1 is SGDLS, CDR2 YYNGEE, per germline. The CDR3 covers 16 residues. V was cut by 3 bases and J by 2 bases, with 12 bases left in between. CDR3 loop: CASSGGLDPGANVLTF. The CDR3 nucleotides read TGTGCCAGCAGCGGGGGTTTGGACCCTGGGGCCAACGTCCTGACTTTC. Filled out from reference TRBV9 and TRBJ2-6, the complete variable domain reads DSGVTQTPKHLITATGQRVTLRCSPRSGDLSVYWYQQSLDQGLQFLIQYYNGEERAKGNILERFSAQQFPDLHSELNLSSLELGDSALYFCASSGGLDPGANVLTFGAGSRLTVL.

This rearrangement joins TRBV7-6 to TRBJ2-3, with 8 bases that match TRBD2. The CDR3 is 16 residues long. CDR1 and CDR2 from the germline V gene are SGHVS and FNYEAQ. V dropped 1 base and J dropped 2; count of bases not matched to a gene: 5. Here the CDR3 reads CASSLGASGPTDTQYF. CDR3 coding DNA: TGTGCCAGCAGCTTAGGGGCTAGCGGGCCCACAGATACGCAGTATTTT.

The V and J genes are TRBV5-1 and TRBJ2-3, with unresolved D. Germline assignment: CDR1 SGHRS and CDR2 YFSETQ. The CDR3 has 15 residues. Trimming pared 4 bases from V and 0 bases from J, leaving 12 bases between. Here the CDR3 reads CASSIYSTSTDTQYF. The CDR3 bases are TGCGCCAGCAGCATCTACTCAACTAGCACAGATACGCAGTATTTT.

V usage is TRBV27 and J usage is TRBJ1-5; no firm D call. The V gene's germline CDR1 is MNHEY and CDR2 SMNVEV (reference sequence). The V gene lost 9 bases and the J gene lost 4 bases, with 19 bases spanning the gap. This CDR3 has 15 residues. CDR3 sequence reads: CARKNAGRRNQPQHF. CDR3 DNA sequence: TGTGCCAGGAAGAATGCGGGGAGAAGGAATCAGCCCCAGCATTTT.

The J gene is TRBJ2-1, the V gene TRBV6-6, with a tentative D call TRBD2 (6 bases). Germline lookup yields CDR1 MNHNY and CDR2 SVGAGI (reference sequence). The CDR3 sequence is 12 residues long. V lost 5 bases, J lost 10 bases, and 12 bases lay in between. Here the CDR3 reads CASSRGSGEQFF. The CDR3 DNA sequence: TGTGCCAGCAGTCGGGGCAGCGGGGAGCAGTTCTTC.

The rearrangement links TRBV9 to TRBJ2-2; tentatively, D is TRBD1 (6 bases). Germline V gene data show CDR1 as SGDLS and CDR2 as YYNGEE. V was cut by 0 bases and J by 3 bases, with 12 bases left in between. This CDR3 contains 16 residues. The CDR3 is CASSVVPRGDTGELFF. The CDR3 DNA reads TGTGCCAGCAGCGTAGTCCCCAGGGGCGACACCGGGGAGCTGTTTTTT.

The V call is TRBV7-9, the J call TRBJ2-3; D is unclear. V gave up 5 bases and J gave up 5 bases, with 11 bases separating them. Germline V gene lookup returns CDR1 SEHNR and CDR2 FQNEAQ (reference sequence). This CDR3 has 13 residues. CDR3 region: CASSPPMGDTQYF. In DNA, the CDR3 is TGTGCCAGCAGCCCACCTATGGGAGATACGCAGTATTTT.

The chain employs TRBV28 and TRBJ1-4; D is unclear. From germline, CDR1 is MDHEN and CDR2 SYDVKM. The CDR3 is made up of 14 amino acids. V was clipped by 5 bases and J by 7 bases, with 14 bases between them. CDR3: CASSPGEAVEKLFF. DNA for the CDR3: TGTGCCAGCAGTCCCGGTGAGGCTGTTGAAAAACTGTTTTTT.

CDR3 sequence (DNA): TGTGCCATCAGTGGAGGTGGCGACACCGGGGAGCTGTTTTTT. This encodes CAISGGGDTGELFF. This sequence joins TRBV10-3 and TRBJ2-2; no definite D call. The V gene lost 4 bases and the J gene lost 3 bases, with 9 bases spanning the gap. Germline CDR1 ENHRY, CDR2 SYGVKD. The CDR3 loop spans 14 amino acids.

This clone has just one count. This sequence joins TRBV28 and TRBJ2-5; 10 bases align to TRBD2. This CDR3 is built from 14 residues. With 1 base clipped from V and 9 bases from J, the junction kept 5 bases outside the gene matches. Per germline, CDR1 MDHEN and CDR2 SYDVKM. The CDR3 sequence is CASSLSGLAGAQYF. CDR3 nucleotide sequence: TGTGCCAGCAGTTTATCTGGGCTAGCGGGGGCCCAGTACTTC.

This chain's CDR3 is CASSRGTSGRINEQFF. Written as DNA, the CDR3 is TGTGCCAGCAGCCGCGGGACTAGCGGGAGGATAAATGAGCAGTTCTTC. This sequence joins TRBV7-9 and TRBJ2-1, with 15 bases that match TRBD2. With V trimmed by 5 bases and J by 7 bases, 6 bases remained unmatched. Germline loops: CDR1 SEHNR, CDR2 FQNEAQ (reference sequence). The CDR3 has 16 amino acids.

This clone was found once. CDR3: CASSLWSSRNTDTQYF. CDR3 DNA sequence: TGTGCCAGCAGCTTATGGTCCTCCCGTAACACAGATACGCAGTATTTT. The J gene is TRBJ2-3, the V gene TRBV13; D ambiguous. The germline V and J ends were trimmed by 2 bases and 2 bases, with 14 bases remaining between them. The CDR3 runs 16 residues. Germline V CDR1 and CDR2: PRHDT, FYEKMQ (reference sequence).